Reported below is one T cell receptor beta chain. Its target is not known. Lesional scalp punch biopsies and peripheral blood came from alopecia areata patients. This sample is part of a study of CD8+ T cells in alopecia areata. Study as a whole: It was 6 to 18 months of tofacitinib, and then there were 6 months off drug. Study-level points and caveats: Alopecia totalis/universalis scalp especially showed more expanded CD8+ clones than normal scalp.

cDNA serving as the sequencing template came from extracted, reverse transcribed RNA. Measured with immunoSEQ multiplex PCR; TCRdb has only the in-frame clones, and not every one. The top ten clones hold roughly 6.8% of a sample with about 150,000 clones, more than 40% of them seen once. The CDR3 is 14 amino acids. J was trimmed by 8 bases and V by 4 bases; bases with no gene match: 7. Per the germline V gene, CDR1 is SEHNR and CDR2 is FQNEAQ (reference sequence). This chain connects TRBV7-9 to TRBJ1-4, with TRBD1 identical over 7 bases. The source is a human donor with alopecia areata. Sequencing was done on a sample of CD4+ T cells sorted from blood. CDR3: CASSYGQVEEKLFF. Here the CDR3 DNA reads TGTGCCAGCAGCTACGGACAGGTGGAGGAAAAACTGTTTTTT.